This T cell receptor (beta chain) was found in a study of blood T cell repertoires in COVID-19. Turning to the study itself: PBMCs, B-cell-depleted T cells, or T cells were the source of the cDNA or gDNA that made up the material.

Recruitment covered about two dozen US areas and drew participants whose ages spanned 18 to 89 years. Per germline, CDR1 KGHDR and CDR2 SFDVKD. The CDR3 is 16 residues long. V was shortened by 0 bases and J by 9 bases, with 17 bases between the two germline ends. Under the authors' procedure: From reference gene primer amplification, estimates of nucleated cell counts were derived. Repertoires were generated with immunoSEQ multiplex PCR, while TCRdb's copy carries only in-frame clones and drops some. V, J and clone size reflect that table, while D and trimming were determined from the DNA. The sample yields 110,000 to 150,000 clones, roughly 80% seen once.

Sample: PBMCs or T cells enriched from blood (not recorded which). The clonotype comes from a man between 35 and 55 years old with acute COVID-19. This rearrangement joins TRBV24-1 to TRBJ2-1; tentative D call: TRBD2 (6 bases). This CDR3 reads CATSDLPRGASVEQFF. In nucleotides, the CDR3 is TGTGCCACCAGTGATTTGCCGCGCGGGGCTTCGGTTGAGCAGTTCTTC.